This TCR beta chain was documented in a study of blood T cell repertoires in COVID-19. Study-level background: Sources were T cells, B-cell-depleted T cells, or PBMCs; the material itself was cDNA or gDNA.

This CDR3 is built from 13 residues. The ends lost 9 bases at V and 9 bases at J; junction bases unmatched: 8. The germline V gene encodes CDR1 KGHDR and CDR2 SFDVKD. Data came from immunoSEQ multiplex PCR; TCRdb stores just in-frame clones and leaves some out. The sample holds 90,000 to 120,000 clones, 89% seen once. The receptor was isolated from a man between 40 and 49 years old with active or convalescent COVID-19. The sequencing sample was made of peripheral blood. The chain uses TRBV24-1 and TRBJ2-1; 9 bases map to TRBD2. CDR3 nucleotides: TGTGCCACCTTATCCCTAGCGGGATCTGAGCAGTTCTTC. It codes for CATLSLAGSEQFF.